These 10 T cell receptor beta chains were sequenced from one sample in a study of Graves' ophthalmopathy and Graves' hyperthyroidism. From RNA, the CDR3 regions of TCR beta chains were amplified and sequenced. In the first round, RT-PCR was carried out with HTBI primers, and a multiplex PCR formed the second round. MiXCR, applied by TCRdb to the multiplex PCR reads, yields one record per CDR3 protein. This sample has about 370,000 distinct CDR3 sequences, with about a sixth found just once. The sequencing sample was made of peripheral blood. The source of these receptors is an adult woman with stable Graves' hyperthyroidism.

Ten or more counts support this clonotype. The genes are TRBV28 and TRBJ1-1; D gene uncertain. CDR3 length equals 12 residues. The germline gives CDR1 MDHEN, CDR2 SYDVKM. V was shortened by 8 bases and J by 5 bases, with 12 bases between the two germline ends. The CDR3 DNA reads TGTGCCAGCTGCCCTCGGAGGACTGAAGCTTTCTTT. Its protein is CASCPRRTEAFF.

This clonotype was observed many times. V gene TRBV19 combines with J gene TRBJ1-5, with D perhaps TRBD1 (5 bases). Germline CDR1 is LNHDA and CDR2 is SQIVND (reference sequence). There are 13 residues in the CDR3. V shed 4 bases and J shed 3 bases, with 7 bases lying between them. The CDR3 region is CASSRQHNQPQHF. CDR3 in DNA: TGTGCCAGTAGTAGACAGCACAATCAGCCCCAGCATTTT.

This clonotype was picked up a small number of times. The V gene is TRBV18, the J gene TRBJ2-7; no clear D gene. The CDR3 is 16 amino acids. V lost 0 bases, J lost 0 bases, and 12 bases lay in between. Germline-derived CDR1 and CDR2 are KGHSH and LQKENI. CDR3 in amino acids: CASSPPKGLYSYEQYF. DNA for the CDR3: TGTGCCAGCTCACCACCCAAAGGCCTTTACTCCTACGAGCAGTACTTC. Together with reference TRBV18 and TRBJ2-7, the CDR3 gives the full variable domain: NAGVMQNPRHLVRRRGQEARLRCSPMKGHSHVYWYRQLPEEGLKFMVYLQKENIIDESGMPKERFSAEFPKEGPSILRIQQVVRGDSAAYFCASSPPKGLYSYEQYFGPGTRLTVT.

The chain is built from TRBV4-1 and TRBJ2-7; D is undetermined. This CDR3 has 16 residues. Deletions cut 1 base from V and 0 bases from J, with 13 bases between. Germline V gene data show CDR1 as MGHRA and CDR2 as YSYEKL. The CDR3 DNA is TGCGCCAGCAGCCAAGTTTGGGGTCAAAGCTCCTACGAGCAGTACTTC. The encoded protein is CASSQVWGQSSYEQYF.

This clonotype was observed at least ten times. The rearrangement joins TRBV7-3 to TRBJ2-7; D possibly corresponds to TRBD2 (5 bases). The CDR3 length is 13 residues. Germline-derived CDR1 and CDR2 are SGHTA and FQGTGA. V was shortened by 3 bases and J by 6 bases, with 12 bases between the two germline ends. Here the CDR3 DNA reads TGTGCCAGCAGCTTGGAGAGGGCGGGCGAGCAGTACTTC. This gives the protein CASSLERAGEQYF.

This clonotype was detected ten times or more. The chain recombines TRBV27 with TRBJ1-2; no clear D gene. Trimming left V 8 bases short and J 4 bases short, with 14 bases between. The CDR3 is 13 residues long. The V gene's germline CDR1 is MNHEY and CDR2 SMNVEV (reference sequence). The CDR3 coding sequence is TGTGCCAGCCCCGGGCGGTCTGGCTATGGCTACACCTTC. It codes for CASPGRSGYGYTF.

In this sample, this clonotype turned up many times. The rearrangement uses TRBV12-3 or TRBV12-4 and TRBJ1-2; 7 bases agree with TRBD1. V dropped 3 bases and J dropped 8; count of bases not matched to a gene: 12. The CDR3 runs 15 residues. The CDR3 sequence: CASSFIGGALGGYTF. In nucleotides, the CDR3 is TGTGCCAGCAGTTTTATAGGGGGCGCATTAGGAGGCTACACCTTC.

This chain uses TRBV6-2 or TRBV6-3 with TRBJ2-7; perhaps TRBD1 as D (6 bases). The V end was cut by 6 bases, the J end by 0 bases, with 9 bases between. The CDR3 is 13 residues long. From germline, CDR1 is MNHEY and CDR2 SVGEGT. DNA of the CDR3: TGTGCCAGCAGGGGGGCAAACTCCTACGAGCAGTACTTC. This gives the protein CASRGANSYEQYF.

This clonotype was observed a few times. The rearrangement uses TRBV4-3 and TRBJ1-1, with 9 positions matching TRBD1. This CDR3 has 17 amino acids. Germline V lookup: CDR1 LGHNA, CDR2 YSLEER. J lost 0 bases, V lost 0 bases, and 5 bases had no gene match. The CDR3 DNA reads TGCGCCAGCAGCCAAGATAGGGGACAGGGAATGAACACTGAAGCTTTCTTT. It is translated as CASSQDRGQGMNTEAFF.

This clonotype was detected ten times or more. The V call is TRBV6-5, the J call TRBJ1-2; the D gene is possibly TRBD1 (5 bases). The CDR3 spans 15 residues. Germline CDR1 and CDR2: MNHEY and SVGAGI. Trimming shortened V by 2 bases and J by 3 bases, and 13 bases separated the two germline ends. Written as DNA, the CDR3 is TGTGCCAGCAGTTACGGGGGAGGCGCGGACTATGGCTACACCTTC. Translation: CASSYGGGADYGYTF.